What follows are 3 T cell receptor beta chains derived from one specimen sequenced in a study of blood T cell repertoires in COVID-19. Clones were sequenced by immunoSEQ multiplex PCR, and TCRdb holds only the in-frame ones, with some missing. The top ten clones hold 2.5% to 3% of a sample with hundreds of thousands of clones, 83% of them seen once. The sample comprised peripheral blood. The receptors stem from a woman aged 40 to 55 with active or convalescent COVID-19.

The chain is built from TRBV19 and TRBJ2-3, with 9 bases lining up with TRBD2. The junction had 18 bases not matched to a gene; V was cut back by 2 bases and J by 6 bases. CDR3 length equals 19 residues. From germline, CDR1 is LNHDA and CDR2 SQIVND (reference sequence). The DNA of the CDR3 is TGTGCCAGTAGTATATCGGCAGTAGCTAGCGGGGATAAGGTGGATACGCAGTATTTT. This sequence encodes CASSISAVASGDKVDTQYF.

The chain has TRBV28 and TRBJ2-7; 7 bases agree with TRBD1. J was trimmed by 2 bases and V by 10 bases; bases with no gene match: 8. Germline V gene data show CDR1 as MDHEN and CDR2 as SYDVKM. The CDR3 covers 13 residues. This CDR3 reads CATTNTGAYEQYF. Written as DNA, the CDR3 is TGTGCCACTACTAATACAGGGGCCTACGAGCAGTACTTC.

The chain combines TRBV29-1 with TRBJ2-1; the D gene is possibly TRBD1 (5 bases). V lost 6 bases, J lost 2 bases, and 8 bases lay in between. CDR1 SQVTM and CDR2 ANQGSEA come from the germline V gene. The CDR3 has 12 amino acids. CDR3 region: CSVGVTYNEQFF. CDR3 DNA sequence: TGCAGCGTAGGGGTAACCTACAATGAGCAGTTCTTC.